This TCR beta chain was recovered during a study of shared clonotypes between healthy human individuals. Across the study: The donor pool was made up of a couple of women and a few men aged 18 to 49. General study results and limits: Since donors were few, the genetic and exposure-history diversity represented was limited.

For this clone: Its cognate antigen is unknown.

CD45RO-negative CD8 cells positively selected for CCR7 made up the naive population, which excluded terminally differentiated effector memory CD45RA+ cells. Those who donated, Caucasian adults without exception, all lived in Nashville, Tennessee. TCRdb's table, derived via immunoSEQ multiplex PCR, lists solely in-frame clones and lacks some. The table has hundreds of thousands of clones, 85% to 95% seen once. The sample was naive CD8+ T cells sorted from blood. The sequence was obtained from a woman in her twenties or thirties in good health.

CDR3 sequence: CASSLEGGVLSYEQYF. CDR3 nucleotides: TGTGCCAGCAGCTTGGAGGGCGGAGTACTATCCTACGAGCAGTACTTC. The V call is TRBV5-5, the J call TRBJ2-7; no firm D call. V was trimmed by 0 bases and J by 1 base, leaving 14 bases between them. The germline V gene encodes CDR1 SGHKS and CDR2 YYEKEE (reference sequence). The CDR3 extends over 16 amino acids.